This is a list of T cell receptor beta chains from one sample in a study of blood T cell repertoires in COVID-19. Measured with immunoSEQ multiplex PCR; TCRdb has only the in-frame clones, and not every one. The table records 150,000 or so clones, around four fifths of them present only once. What was sequenced was peripheral blood. The receptors were gathered from a human donor in a cohort sampled during active COVID-19. The conserved cysteine and the conserved F or W are not part of the CDR3 here. Fields, in order: J gene, V gene, clone size, CDR3 protein. Size is omitted from some rows. Given values are once, few, many or a class for expanded clones.

J: TRBJ2-3; V: TRBV30; size: NA; CDR3: AWNTRTVTGADTQY
J: TRBJ2-7; V: TRBV5-1; size: NA; CDR3: ASSLAGQGVYEQY
J: TRBJ2-7; V: TRBV28; size: NA; CDR3: ASSYRQGSYEQY
J: TRBJ2-7; V: TRBV20-1; size: NA; CDR3: SAGSGGEQY
J: TRBJ1-6; V: TRBV9; size: NA; CDR3: ASSVYPGQGSSPLH
J: TRBJ1-1; V: TRBV12-5; size: few; CDR3: ASGRTGTTEAF
J: TRBJ2-3; V: TRBV5-1; size: once; CDR3: ASSLTSGRAIGTQY
J: TRBJ1-2; V: TRBV10-1; size: NA; CDR3: ASSEATGGPGYT
J: TRBJ2-7; V: TRBV25-1; size: NA; CDR3: ASSKPGLAGGIEQY
J: TRBJ2-6; V: TRBV6-6; size: NA; CDR3: AVRRSSGANVLT
J: TRBJ1-1; V: TRBV18; size: NA; CDR3: ASSPSEFEGTEAF
J: TRBJ2-2; V: TRBV11-3; size: NA; CDR3: ASSSRGELF
J: TRBJ1-1; V: TRBV19; size: NA; CDR3: ASTQWTGGMNTEAF
J: TRBJ1-1; V: TRBV5-4; size: NA; CDR3: ASSLSEGAKTEAF
J: TRBJ1-5; V: TRBV6-6; size: NA; CDR3: ASSQGPRQPQH
J: TRBJ2-2; V: TRBV24-1; size: NA; CDR3: ATSDATGGGTGELF
J: TRBJ2-7; V: TRBV4-3; size: NA; CDR3: ASSQTPGGTYEQY
J: TRBJ1-1; V: TRBV6-6; size: NA; CDR3: ASTSGVNTEAF
J: TRBJ1-2; V: TRBV28; size: NA; CDR3: ASSETVVNYGYT
J: TRBJ2-1; V: TRBV3-1/TRBV3-2; size: NA; CDR3: ASSQAYQGGEQF
J: TRBJ2-7; V: TRBV12-3/TRBV12-4; size: NA; CDR3: ASSLRGRGQY
J: TRBJ2-1; V: TRBV14; size: NA; CDR3: ASSQDRDFGQF
J: TRBJ2-1; V: TRBV3-1/TRBV3-2; size: NA; CDR3: ASSQDLRLGIGNEQF
J: TRBJ2-7; V: TRBV7-2; size: NA; CDR3: ASSPLAGGRGEQY
J: TRBJ2-1; V: TRBV7-2; size: NA; CDR3: ASSVLAGGVREQF
J: TRBJ2-1; V: TRBV19; size: NA; CDR3: ASSTYRASEQF
J: TRBJ2-7; V: TRBV7-9; size: NA; CDR3: ASSTMGIGGYEQY
J: TRBJ2-3; V: TRBV27; size: NA; CDR3: ASGLKGGTDTQY
J: TRBJ2-7; V: TRBV6-5; size: once; CDR3: ASSYAMGSSYEQY
J: TRBJ2-5; V: TRBV19; size: NA; CDR3: ASTPMGGSGQETQY
J: TRBJ2-1; V: TRBV19; size: NA; CDR3: ASSIVGGWDNEQF
J: TRBJ2-7; V: TRBV6-2/TRBV6-3; size: NA; CDR3: ASSFRGHEQY
J: TRBJ1-5; V: TRBV7-9; size: NA; CDR3: ASSSVTGASNQPQH
J: TRBJ1-2; V: TRBV6-2/TRBV6-3; size: NA; CDR3: ASSPGQGLYGYT
J: TRBJ1-1; V: TRBV6-5; size: few; CDR3: ASSPPTERNTEAF
J: TRBJ1-1; V: TRBV6-5; size: once; CDR3: AVSADLNTEAF
J: TRBJ2-7; V: TRBV14; size: NA; CDR3: ASSQGYFSYEQY
J: TRBJ2-1; V: TRBV6-2/TRBV6-3; size: NA; CDR3: ASSASGRGHRNEQF
J: TRBJ2-5; V: TRBV5-1; size: few; CDR3: ASSPSSGPPRTQY
J: TRBJ1-1; V: TRBV6-1; size: NA; CDR3: ASSERSYTEAF
J: TRBJ1-2; V: TRBV29-1; size: NA; CDR3: SVEFFGQGDGYT
J: TRBJ1-6; V: TRBV2; size: NA; CDR3: ASSESRRAGNSPLH
J: TRBJ2-7; V: TRBV5-4; size: NA; CDR3: ASSLAGQGDEQY
J: TRBJ2-5; V: TRBV2; size: once; CDR3: ASSPTAETQY
J: TRBJ2-1; V: TRBV6-2/TRBV6-3; size: NA; CDR3: ASSYPLLSEAGGNEQF
J: TRBJ1-6; V: TRBV30; size: NA; CDR3: AWKDNYNSPLH
J: TRBJ2-1; V: TRBV28; size: NA; CDR3: ASSRTSGGYNEQF
J: TRBJ1-2; V: TRBV3-1/TRBV3-2; size: NA; CDR3: ASSQGGRNYGYT
J: TRBJ1-4; V: TRBV10-2; size: NA; CDR3: ASSDRGQGNEKLF
J: TRBJ1-4; V: TRBV5-1; size: few; CDR3: ASSRTGTDEKLF
J: TRBJ2-3; V: TRBV7-2; size: NA; CDR3: ASSWGLQGADTQY
J: TRBJ2-5; V: TRBV5-6; size: NA; CDR3: ASSLYSQETQY
J: TRBJ2-7; V: TRBV5-1; size: NA; CDR3: ASSLGGQGAYEQY
J: TRBJ2-7; V: TRBV11-2; size: NA; CDR3: ASSPQDYEQY
J: TRBJ2-3; V: TRBV7-7; size: NA; CDR3: ASSPGVGRADTQY
J: TRBJ2-2; V: TRBV9; size: NA; CDR3: ASSVDPRLGGELF
J: TRBJ2-1; V: TRBV18; size: NA; CDR3: ASSRNDNEQF
J: TRBJ1-3; V: TRBV6-2/TRBV6-3; size: NA; CDR3: ASSSGQGRGNTIY
J: TRBJ2-2; V: TRBV14; size: once; CDR3: ASSQVSDTGELF
J: TRBJ1-1; V: TRBV11-2; size: NA; CDR3: ASSLVQGDTEAF